A selection of T cell receptor beta chains follows, all from one sample in a study of blood T cell repertoires in COVID-19. Method: immunoSEQ multiplex PCR; TCRdb's copy keeps in-frame clones and lacks some. The table records 160,000 or so clones, 75% to 85% of them present only once. The specimen sequenced was peripheral blood. These receptor sequences come from a man aged 60-69 years with acute or convalescent COVID-19. The CDR3 runs from the conserved cysteine through the conserved F or W.

v_gene | CDR3aa
TRBV7-2 | CASCIAGATDTQYF
TRBV29-1 | CSVEGGRLPTDTQYF
TRBV19 | CASKNREIDGYTF
TRBV9 | CASSVAGSTDTQYF
TRBV2 | CASLVSTGGGRYF
TRBV11-2 | CASSFERRGSYNEQFF
TRBV6-2/TRBV6-3 | CASSLRQGQETQYF
TRBV19 | CASSPSDSRYQPQHF
TRBV5-4 | CASSIQGRDTGELFF
TRBV4-1 | CASSQDGTDSSPLHF
TRBV27 | CASTLDRVSEKLFF
TRBV19 | CASNSHAYNEQFF
TRBV19 | CASSTGLASWANVLTF
TRBV6-5 | CASSLGLAGDEQFF
TRBV15 | CATSRYRQETQYF
TRBV11-1 | CASSLTRRDEQFF
TRBV5-1 | CASSLNGQLQETQYF
TRBV9 | CASSVGRSNQPQHF
TRBV7-3 | CASSLGGALTYEQYF
TRBV4-2 | CASSQDLAGLNYGYTF
TRBV11-2 | CASSFTKAGVPAAYEQYF
TRBV5-1 | CASTLQPLSGRGNEQFF
TRBV2 | CASRADRLNTEAFF
TRBV7-2 | CASSPAGTNTEAFF
TRBV7-2 | CASSPGQGAYYGYTF
TRBV7-9 | CASSLDGSYNEQFF
TRBV7-9 | CASSFIGGAKNIQYF
TRBV6-2/TRBV6-3 | CASSSTVAGQPQHF
TRBV5-1 | CASSVGQRYNSPLHF
TRBV19 | CASSIDGRQGVYEQYF
TRBV9 | CASSVGGGAGEKLFF
TRBV9 | CASSPSQAGFGGELFF
TRBV9 | CASSVGAGHEKLFF
TRBV5-1 | CASSRGTTLPEAFF
TRBV9 | CASSVGSGGGAYNEQFF
TRBV10-3 | CALNTGGFGTEAFF
TRBV5-1 | CASSLSIGNPGEQYF
TRBV25-1 | CASRGNRGQFYEQYF
TRBV3-1/TRBV3-2 | CASSQDSLREQFF
TRBV19 | CASSSARDTDQPQHF
TRBV24-1 | CATSDLSGSSYNEQFF
TRBV15 | CATSRDLFGANVLTF
TRBV6-6 | CASSSAGLTGYTF
TRBV6-7 | CASSFRRGQGILDYGYTF
TRBV7-2 | CASSLVGGFTDTQYF
TRBV28 | CASSSWTGKTEAFF
TRBV30 | CAWSVRDRGYGYTF
TRBV9 | CASSVDVTGAYEQYF
TRBV6-5 | CASSPGQGREKLFF
TRBV6-5 | CASSKPQGTEAFF
TRBV3-1/TRBV3-2 | CASSPMQGNTEAFF